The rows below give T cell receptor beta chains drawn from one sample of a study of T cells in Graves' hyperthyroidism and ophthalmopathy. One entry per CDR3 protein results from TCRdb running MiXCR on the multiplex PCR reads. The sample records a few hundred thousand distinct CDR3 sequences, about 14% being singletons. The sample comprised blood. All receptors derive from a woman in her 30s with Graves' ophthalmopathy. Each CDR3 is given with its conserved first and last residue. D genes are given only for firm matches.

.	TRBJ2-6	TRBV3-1	CASSYDSGANVLTF
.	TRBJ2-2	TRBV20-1	CSARALDPSGAANTGELFF
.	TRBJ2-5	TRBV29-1	CSLAGGTRRGETQYF
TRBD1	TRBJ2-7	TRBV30	CAWLKLTGSHHYEQYF
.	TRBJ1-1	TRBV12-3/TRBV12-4	CASSLAGTLAEAFF
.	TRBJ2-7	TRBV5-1	CASSYRDNSYEQYF
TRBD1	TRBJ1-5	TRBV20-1	CSARDPLKPGQGAWVNQPQHF
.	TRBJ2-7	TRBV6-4	CASSLGIGYEQYF
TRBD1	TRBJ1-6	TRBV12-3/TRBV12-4	CASSMTGVYNSPLHF
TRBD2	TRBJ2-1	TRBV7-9	CASSLFGGGEFF
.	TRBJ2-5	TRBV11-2	CASSLGGWETQYF
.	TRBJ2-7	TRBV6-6	CASSYSTASYEQYF
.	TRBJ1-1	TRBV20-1	CSARAGGRSTEAFF
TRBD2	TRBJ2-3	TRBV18	CASSPQPGLAGWDTQYF
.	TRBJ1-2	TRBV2	CASSVQGVVDYGYTF
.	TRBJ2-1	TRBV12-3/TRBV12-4	CASSQGGPYNEQFF
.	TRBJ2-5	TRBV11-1	CASSFRSWVLGETQYF
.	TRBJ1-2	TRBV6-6	CASSYLGKPYGYTF
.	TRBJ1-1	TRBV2	CASSGQLSMNTEAFF